This entry concerns a single T cell receptor (beta chain). V shed 0 bases and J shed 5 bases, with 13 bases lying between them. The CDR3 has 15 amino acids. CDR1 MNHEY and CDR2 SVGAGI come from the germline V gene. Individuals drawn from 24 US areas were roughly 18 to 100 years old. Which cohort a participant joined came from the clinical history participants gave. This specimen comes from a study of blood T cell repertoires in COVID-19. The overall study: PBMCs, B-cell-depleted T cells, or T cells were the source of the cDNA or gDNA that made up the material.

As handled by the study authors: From reference gene primer amplification, estimates of nucleated cell counts were derived. Generated by immunoSEQ multiplex PCR, the TCRdb table keeps only in-frame clones and is missing some. The V and J calls and clone size were taken over from that table, and D and trimming were inferred from the DNA. The sample has hundreds of thousands of clones, more than 80% seen once; the top ten hold under 2.5%. The sequenced material came from PBMCs or T cells enriched from blood (not recorded which). V gene TRBV6-5 combines with J gene TRBJ1-1, with a tentative D call TRBD1 (5 bases). The TCR comes from a woman aged 18-35 years who had recovered from COVID-19. CDR3: CASSYSSPGGTEAFF. The CDR3 region has the DNA TGTGCCAGCAGTTACTCGAGTCCGGGGGGAACTGAAGCTTTCTTT.